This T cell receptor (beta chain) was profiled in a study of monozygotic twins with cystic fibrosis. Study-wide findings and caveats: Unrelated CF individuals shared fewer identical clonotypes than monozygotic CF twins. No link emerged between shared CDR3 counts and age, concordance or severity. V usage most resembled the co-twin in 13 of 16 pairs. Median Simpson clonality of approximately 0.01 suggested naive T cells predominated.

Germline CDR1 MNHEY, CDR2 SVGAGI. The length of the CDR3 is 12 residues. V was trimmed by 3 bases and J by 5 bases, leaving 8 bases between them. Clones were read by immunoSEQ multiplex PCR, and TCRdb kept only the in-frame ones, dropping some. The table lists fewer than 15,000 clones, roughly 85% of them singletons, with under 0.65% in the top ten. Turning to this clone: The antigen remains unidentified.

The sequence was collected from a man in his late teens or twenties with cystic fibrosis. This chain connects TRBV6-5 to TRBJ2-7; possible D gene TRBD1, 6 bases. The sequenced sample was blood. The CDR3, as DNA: TGTGCCAGCAGTTATGGGGGCCACGAGCAGTACTTC. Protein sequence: CASSYGGHEQYF.